This TCR beta chain derives from a study of post-analysis software for immune sequencing data (dated by TCRdb to between 2014 and 2016). At the level of the whole study: Relapsing-remitting, secondary progressive and progressive-relapsing multiple sclerosis were recorded as disease courses, and subtype annotation was lacking for some patients. The multiple sclerosis patient repertoires were compared with 11 previously published healthy control repertoires from donors aged about 6 to 28 years. A subset of samples was prepared in parallel using single-end sample barcoding, then pooled and co-amplified after Illumina adapter ligation. Here is what the overall study found, with its caveats: Significantly higher frequencies in patients than in controls were found for a handful of TRBV segments, including TRBV5-6, TRBV5-1 and TRBV20-1. Strong co-clustering of samples prepared in the same batch was shown by direct clustering with F measure, prompting a batch-effect correction. Significantly lower normalized Chao1 diversity was found in multiple sclerosis patients than in controls, suggesting substantial peripheral T-cell clonal expansion. The control group was slightly older than the multiple sclerosis patient group.

Library preparation employed PCR. Data came from an Illumina HiSeq 2500. To reduce PCR and sequencing biases, unique molecular identifiers were built into the TCR beta cDNA libraries. Some 500,000 cDNA molecules were obtained for every 1 to 10 million input T cells, so each molecule roughly corresponded to one T cell. The same protocol used for the earlier healthy control dataset was applied to prepare and sequence the patient libraries. Samples belonging to the same batch were prepared together, multiplexed and sequenced on a shared HiSeq lane. The authors' pipeline ran thus. Raw barcoded reads were processed with MIGEC, and single-read molecular identifier groups were discarded before consensus assembly and CDR3 extraction. Clonotype tables were post-analysed with VDJtools, and diversity was normalized by down-sampling all datasets to the smallest sample size. In repertoire overlap clustering, CDR3 amino acid sequences, but not nucleotide sequences, were matched to correct batch-related cross-sample contamination. TCRdb took the public reads, trimmed them with fastp at Q25, ran MiXCR for clone calling and kept in-frame beta chains. When rows share a CDR3 protein, they turn into one entry using the most common DNA and genes. TCRdb's processing, not the authors', yielded these V and J calls. The sample table holds roughly 200,000 distinct CDR3 sequences, of which roughly 30% were seen once. The ten largest clones capture approximately 3.6% of the sample.

This clonotype was observed many times. Its antigen target is currently unknown. No base quality values were provided; no much bigger clone lies one nucleotide off. V is reduced by 0 bases and J by 5 bases, leaving a spacing of 5 bases between them. There are 13 amino acids in the CDR3, from cysteine to phenylalanine inclusive. The sequence is cut down to CDR3 DNA, 39 bases in frame from base 1. For CDR1 and CDR2, the germline V gene lists MRHNA and SNTAGT. TCR beta repertoires were profiled from peripheral blood of roughly twelve young patients with multiple sclerosis to demonstrate the VDJtools post-analysis software. Multiple sclerosis patients were children and adolescents aged roughly 6 to 17 years.

This TCR came from a girl aged 2-17 years with multiple sclerosis. The sequence joins TRBV6-4 to TRBJ2-1; the D segment cannot be called with confidence. The sample consisted of blood. This receptor has the CDR3 CASSDSGNNEQFF. The DNA sequence reads TGTGCCAGCAGTGACTCAGGCAACAATGAGCAGTTCTTC.